The next 11 T cell receptor beta chains were all read from a single sample in a study of blood T cell repertoires in COVID-19. This table comes from immunoSEQ multiplex PCR, and its TCRdb copy is limited to in-frame clones, with some not included. The table includes 300,000 or so clones, about 87% detected once. Sequences were obtained from peripheral blood. These receptors came from a woman aged 50 to 60 who had recovered from COVID-19.

The count of this clone is one. The chain recombines TRBV28 with TRBJ2-7; 7 bases match TRBD2. Looked up from germline, CDR1 is MDHEN and CDR2 is SYDVKM. The trim removed 3 bases at V and 3 bases at J, leaving 11 bases unmatched. This CDR3 has 16 residues. The CDR3 protein is CASSFPRERGRYEQYF. DNA of the CDR3: TGTGCCAGCAGTTTCCCCAGGGAGCGGGGACGCTACGAGCAGTACTTC.

V and J are TRBV28 and TRBJ1-5; the D gene is possibly TRBD1 (5 bases). Trimming cost V 2 bases and J 7 bases, with 9 bases left between them. CDR1 is MDHEN, CDR2 SYDVKM, per germline. The CDR3 length is 13 residues. CDR3 bases: TGTGCCAGCAGTTTAGGGGCCAGGCAGCCCCAGCATTTT. Its protein is CASSLGARQPQHF.

The chain combines TRBV19 with TRBJ1-1, with D maybe TRBD1 (6 bases). Between the trimmed V and J ends, which lost 6 bases and 6 bases, there was a span of 17 bases. The germline gives CDR1 LNHDA, CDR2 SQIVND (reference sequence). The CDR3 sequence is 14 residues long. This CDR3 reads CASSNQGIGAEAFF. CDR3 nucleotide sequence: TGTGCCAGTAGCAATCAGGGGATTGGGGCTGAAGCTTTCTTT. Based on the CDR3 plus reference TRBV19 and TRBJ1-1, the full variable domain is DGGITQSPKYLFRKEGQNVTLSCEQNLNHDAMYWYRQDPGQGLRLIYYSQIVNDFQKGDIAEGYSVSREKKESFPLTVTSAQKNPTAFYLCASSNQGIGAEAFFGQGTRLTVV.

V usage is TRBV10-3 and J usage is TRBJ2-7; possibly TRBD1 for D (5 bases). Trimming removed 3 bases from V and 3 bases from J, with 6 bases in between. The CDR3 contains 12 residues. Germline loops: CDR1 ENHRY, CDR2 SYGVKD. Here the CDR3 DNA reads TGTGCCATCAGTGACAGGGACTACGAGCAGTACTTC. This encodes CAISDRDYEQYF.

This clone was counted only a few times. The chain links TRBV5-1 to TRBJ1-6; D is undetermined. Germline V gene sequence: CDR1 SGHRS, CDR2 YFSETQ. The V gene lost 0 bases and the J gene lost 10 bases, with 11 bases spanning the gap. The CDR3 contains 14 residues. Here the CDR3 DNA reads TGCGCCAGCAGCTTGGGAGCGGTGGGCTCACCCCTCCACTTT. Translation gives CASSLGAVGSPLHF.

The chain links TRBV6-6 to TRBJ1-2; D unresolved. The CDR3 length is 14 residues. V shed 7 bases and J shed 0 bases, with 12 bases lying between them. Germline-derived CDR1 and CDR2 are MNHNY and SVGAGI (reference sequence). The CDR3 nucleotides are TGTGCCAGCACCGATATGGAGACTAACTATGGCTACACCTTC. Translation gives CASTDMETNYGYTF.

J is TRBJ2-3 and V is TRBV7-6; 7 positions match TRBD1. The CDR3 is 15 amino acids. V shed 4 bases and J 2 bases; nucleotides not matched to a gene: 6. From germline, CDR1 is SGHVS and CDR2 FNYEAQ. The CDR3 loop reads CASSSRTGSTDTQYF. The CDR3 bases are TGTGCCAGCAGCTCCCGGACAGGTTCCACAGATACGCAGTATTTT.

The rearrangement joins TRBV27 to TRBJ1-1, with 7 positions matching TRBD1. V lost 6 bases, J lost 8 bases, and 15 bases stayed unmatched. The CDR3 loop spans 15 amino acids. Germline CDR1 and CDR2: MNHEY and SMNVEV (reference sequence). The CDR3 DNA sequence: TGTGCCAGCAGCAAAACCGGGACAGCAAGCCCCGAAGCTTTCTTT. Its translation is CASSKTGTASPEAFF.

The chain employs TRBV10-3 and TRBJ2-7; D may be TRBD2 (6 bases). Trimming took 8 bases from V and 4 from J, leaving 12 bases between them. The CDR3 consists of 12 residues. The germline gives CDR1 ENHRY, CDR2 SYGVKD. The CDR3 DNA reads as TGTGCCATCGGGGACTCGACATACGAGCAGTACTTC. Amino acid sequence: CAIGDSTYEQYF.

The rearrangement uses TRBV12-3 or TRBV12-4 and TRBJ2-7, with D possibly matching TRBD2 (5 bases). The CDR3 spans 12 residues. V lost 3 bases and J lost 7, with 10 bases in between. CDR3 sequence: CASSLEAWEQYF. In nucleotides, the CDR3 is TGTGCCAGCAGTTTGGAGGCGTGGGAGCAGTACTTC.

The chain couples TRBV30 to TRBJ2-7, with D maybe TRBD2 (5 bases). Germline CDR1 GTSNPN, CDR2 SVGIG (reference sequence). Deletions cut 5 bases from V and 5 bases from J, with 13 bases between. The CDR3 loop spans 12 amino acids. CDR3 protein: CAWRLRADEQYF. The CDR3 nucleotides read TGTGCCTGGCGGTTGAGGGCCGACGAGCAGTACTTC.